A selection of T cell receptor beta chains follows, all from one sample in a study of shared clonotypes between healthy human individuals. The data were produced by immunoSEQ multiplex PCR, yet TCRdb's version contains in-frame clones alone and is incomplete. This sample has roughly 2,000,000 clones; around 93% occur once, and the top ten carry about 1.6%. Sequencing used naive CD8+ T cells from PBMCs. Receptor source: a young man in good health. Some clones in this sample may be carry-over from other donors' samples. CDR3s include the opening cysteine and the closing phenylalanine or tryptophan. Fields, in order: V gene, D gene, J gene, clone size, CDR3 length, CDR3 DNA, CDR3 protein. The D gene is left open where the match is weak. Expanded clones get a size class; other rows say once, few or many, or leave the size out.

>TRBV7-7|.|TRBJ2-7|.|14
TGTGCCAGCAGCTTGTCCCGGGACACCTACGAGCAGTACTTC
CASSLSRDTYEQYF
>TRBV11-2|TRBD2|TRBJ2-3|.|17
TGTGCCAGCAGCTTACCCGCGGGAGCTTCTTTAGGAGATACGCAGTATTTT
CASSLPAGASLGDTQYF
>TRBV5-8|.|TRBJ2-1|.|12
TGTGCCAGCAGCTTGACAGCGAATGAGCAGTTCTTC
CASSLTANEQFF
>TRBV9|TRBD2|TRBJ2-1|.|15
TGTGCCAGCAGCTCTAGCGGGAGGGACTACAATGAGCAGTTCTTC
CASSSSGRDYNEQFF
>TRBV5-5|.|TRBJ1-2|.|16
TGTGCCAGCAGCTTGGCCGGGCAGAACCCTAACTATGGCTACACCTTC
CASSLAGQNPNYGYTF
>TRBV5-8|.|TRBJ2-5|.|11
TGTGCCAGCAGCTTCGCGGAGACCCAGTACTTC
CASSFAETQYF
>TRBV28|TRBD2|TRBJ2-3|.|14
TGTGCCAGCGGACTAGCGGGAGAGACAGATACGCAGTATTTT
CASGLAGETDTQYF
>TRBV19|.|TRBJ1-4|.|9
TGTGCCGGCCGGGACACCTTGTTTTTT
CAGRDTLFF
>TRBV6-5|.|TRBJ2-6|once|15
TGTGCCAGCAGTCCACGGACTACCGGGGCCAACGTCCTGACTTTC
CASSPRTTGANVLTF
>TRBV11-1|.|TRBJ1-1|.|15
TGTGCCAGCAGCTTGCTGACAGGCCAGGGCACTGAAGCTTTCTTT
CASSLLTGQGTEAFF
>TRBV2|.|TRBJ2-3|.|15
TGTGCCAGCAGCGAGGACAGAGCTAGCACAGATACGCAGTATTTT
CASSEDRASTDTQYF
>TRBV2|.|TRBJ2-3|.|14
TGTGCCAGCAGTGGCCCCGACCAGAAAGATACGCAGTATTTT
CASSGPDQKDTQYF
>TRBV11-2|TRBD1|TRBJ1-2|.|15
TGTGCCAGCAGCTCACCGGGACAGAACCTTTATGGCTACACCTTC
CASSSPGQNLYGYTF
>TRBV19|.|TRBJ2-1|.|15
TGTGCCAGTAGTATTCTCGGACCCCTCTACAATGAGCAGTTCTTC
CASSILGPLYNEQFF
>TRBV9|TRBD2|TRBJ2-1|once|14
TGTGCCAGCAGCCTTAGCGGGAAATACAATGAGCAGTTCTTC
CASSLSGKYNEQFF
>TRBV27|.|TRBJ1-1|.|16
TGTGCCAGCAGTTTAATTGGGGTTAGGTCTATGGCTGGAGCTTTCTTT
CASSLIGVRSMAGAFF
>TRBV11-2|.|TRBJ2-5|.|15
TGTGCCAGCAGCCTAGCCGGGGTTAGAGGGCCTTTGCAGTACTTC
CASSLAGVRGPLQYF
>TRBV27|.|TRBJ2-7|.|15
TGTGCCAGCAGTCGGACCCGGGGACCAGGGGAAGAGCAGTACTTC
CASSRTRGPGEEQYF
>TRBV27|.|TRBJ1-5|.|16
TGTGCCAGCAGTTTAAGTCCCGGGTGGGGCAATCAGCCCCAGCATTTT
CASSLSPGWGNQPQHF
>TRBV28|.|TRBJ1-2|.|11
TGTGCCAGCAGGGGTGGCTATGGCTACACCTTC
CASRGGYGYTF
>TRBV19|.|TRBJ1-2|.|14
TGTGCCAGTAGTCCAAAAGCGGCTAACTATGGCTACACCTTC
CASSPKAANYGYTF
>TRBV7-3|.|TRBJ2-7|.|13
TGTGCCAGCAGCGCCTCCCCCAGGGACGAGCAGTACTTC
CASSASPRDEQYF
>TRBV5-5|.|TRBJ1-3|.|15
TGTGCCAGCAGCTTGGGCGGGGTTTCTGGAAACACCATATATTTT
CASSLGGVSGNTIYF
>TRBV5-5|.|TRBJ2-7|.|11
TGTGCCAGCAGCCGTAACGGGGAGCAGTACTTC
CASSRNGEQYF
>TRBV4-1|.|TRBJ2-7|.|18
TGCGCCAGCAGCCAAGATATCCTGCTGGGCCTGGGGCCCTACGAGCAGTACTTC
CASSQDILLGLGPYEQYF
>TRBV14|TRBD1|TRBJ2-3|.|15
TGTGCCAGCAGCCAAGGACAGGGGATTTTCTATACGCAGTATTTT
CASSQGQGIFYTQYF
>TRBV10-3|TRBD1|TRBJ2-7|.|15
TGTGCCATCAGTGAGTCTGGGACAGGAGATAGGGAGCAGTACTTC
CAISESGTGDREQYF
>TRBV11-2|.|TRBJ2-1|.|15
TGTGCCAGCAGCCCTCAGGTAACAGCCTACAATGAGCAGTTCTTC
CASSPQVTAYNEQFF
>TRBV4-1|.|TRBJ2-7|.|16
TGCGCCAGCAGCCAAGCGCCCCCGGCAGCTACCTACGAGCAGTACTTC
CASSQAPPAATYEQYF
>TRBV7-9|.|TRBJ2-2|.|14
TGTGCCAGCAGCTTAGCCCACAACACCGGGGAGCTGTTTTTT
CASSLAHNTGELFF
>TRBV27|TRBD2|TRBJ2-7|.|15
TGTGCCAGCAGTTTAGTCCTGGCGGGAGCCTACGAGCAGTACTTC
CASSLVLAGAYEQYF
>TRBV29-1|.|TRBJ2-7|once|13
TGCAGCGTTGAAGGTGGGGAGCGCTACGAGCAGTACTTC
CSVEGGERYEQYF
>TRBV9|.|TRBJ2-1|.|16
TGTGCCAGCAGCGTAACCCCGAGCCAGTCTATCGATGAGCAGTTCTTC
CASSVTPSQSIDEQFF
>TRBV27|TRBD2|TRBJ2-1|.|16
TGTGCCAGCAGTTTATGGGCGGGAGGAAATAACAATGAGCAGTTCTTC
CASSLWAGGNNNEQFF
>TRBV7-2|TRBD2|TRBJ2-4|.|18
TGTGCCAGCAGCTCTAGACTAGCTCCCAGGCTAGCCAAAAACATTCAGTACTTC
CASSSRLAPRLAKNIQYF
>TRBV29-1|TRBD1|TRBJ2-5|.|15
TGCAGCGTAGACGGGACAGGGGTCGTCCAAGAGACCCAGTACTTC
CSVDGTGVVQETQYF
>TRBV2|TRBD1|TRBJ1-1|.|15
TGTGCCAGCAACCCAAGACAGGGGAAGAACACTGAAGCTTTCTTT
CASNPRQGKNTEAFF
>TRBV28|.|TRBJ1-5|.|12
TGTGCCAGCACCTCCTGGGGGGGGCCCCAGCATTTT
CASTSWGGPQHF
>TRBV28|.|TRBJ2-7|once|16
TGTGCCAGCAGCTACCCTGCAGGGACCTTATCCTACGAGCAGTACTTC
CASSYPAGTLSYEQYF
>TRBV4-3|TRBD2|TRBJ2-2|.|17
TGCGCCAGCAGCCAAGATATCCCACGCGGGGGTGGCGGGGAGCTGTTTTTT
CASSQDIPRGGGGELFF
>TRBV9|.|TRBJ2-2|.|13
TGTGCCAGCAGCGCCCCCCGAGCCGGGGAGCTGTTTTTT
CASSAPRAGELFF
>TRBV6-5|TRBD2|TRBJ2-7|.|16
TGTGCCAGCAGTTACTCCTCCCGAGCGGGGGGGTACGAGCAGTACTTC
CASSYSSRAGGYEQYF
>TRBV9|.|TRBJ1-5|.|15
TGTGCCAGCAGCGTAGATGGGGGAAGCAATCAGCCCCAGCATTTT
CASSVDGGSNQPQHF
>TRBV27|.|TRBJ2-1|.|12
TGTGCCAGCAGTCTCATCAGGGGCCCCCCGGTCTTC
CASSLIRGPPVF
>TRBV10-3|TRBD2|TRBJ2-1|.|15
TGTGCCATCAGCGGACCCGGGACTACTTACAATGAGCAGTTCTTC
CAISGPGTTYNEQFF
>TRBV27|.|TRBJ1-5|.|15
TGTGCCAGCAGTTTATGGTCCGGCCCCAATCAGCCCCAGCATTTT
CASSLWSGPNQPQHF
>TRBV10-1|.|TRBJ2-3|.|16
TGCGCCAGCAGTGAGTCGGGCGAGGGAGGAACAGATACGCAGTATTTT
CASSESGEGGTDTQYF
>TRBV4-1|TRBD1|TRBJ1-3|.|18
TGCGCCAGCAGCCCACGATTGTTGACAGGGGGATTTGGAAACACCATATATTTT
CASSPRLLTGGFGNTIYF
>TRBV16|.|TRBJ2-7|once|11
TGTGCCAGCAGCCAATCATACGAGCAGTACTTC
CASSQSYEQYF
>TRBV19|TRBD1|TRBJ1-2|.|14
TGTGCCAGTAGTTCGGGACAGGCACCCGATGGCTACACCTTC
CASSSGQAPDGYTF
>TRBV6-5|TRBD1|TRBJ1-1|.|15
TGTGCCAGCAGTTACTCGACAGGGGGGAGCACTGAAGCTTTCTTT
CASSYSTGGSTEAFF
>TRBV9|.|TRBJ2-2|.|12
TGTGCCAGCAGCGGCGACCCCGGGGAGCTGTTTTTT
CASSGDPGELFF
>TRBV4-3|TRBD1|TRBJ2-7|.|18
TGCGCCAGCAGCCAGGACCGCACTTACGGGACAGGGACCTACGAGCAGTACTTC
CASSQDRTYGTGTYEQYF
>TRBV5-1|TRBD2|TRBJ2-1|.|13
TGCGCCAGCAGCTTTGGGACTACCAATGAGCAGTTCTTC
CASSFGTTNEQFF
>TRBV7-9|.|TRBJ2-7|once|16
TGTGCCAGCACCGAGGGGTTAGACGGGAGCTCCTACGAGCAGTACTTC
CASTEGLDGSSYEQYF